The clone carrying this T cell receptor (gamma chain) came up a few times. TCRdb's protein, taken from a much larger clone, differs from this DNA's translation at residue 5, likely owing to a read error; the protein displayed comes from the DNA. TCRdb reanalysed the multiplex PCR reads with CATT. The table shows 2,000 to 3,000 gamma-chain clones, with about 11% occurring only once. The sample originates from a study of gamma delta lymphoproliferative disorders and STAT genes. This CDR3 contains 13 residues. Genomic DNA from isolated PBMCs served as the sequencing template. The J gene is TRGJP2, the V gene TRGV11. The J gene, missing from TCRdb, was assigned here through DNA to germline matching. TRGV11 is placed among ORFs of uncertain function. The source material was blood. This receptor was taken from a human donor with gamma-delta T-cell large granular lymphocyte leukemia. The CDR3: CACWVRVDWIKTF. The CDR3, as DNA: TGTGCCTGCTGGGTTAGGGTTGATTGGATCAAGACGTTT.